This record looks at one TCR beta chain sequence and its context. TCRdb re-called the 5' RACE reads and catalogs CDR3 proteins one per entry, DNA excluded. The table lists about 550,000 distinct CDR3 sequences. This entry belongs to a study of T cells expressing NK-cell markers. Whole-study context: Out of eight donors sequenced, seven tested HCMV-seropositive and the remaining one seronegative.

In germline, CDR1 is LGHNA, CDR2 YNFKEQ. CDR3 length: 14 residues. The chain recombines TRBV4-2 with TRBJ2-3; TCRdb reports TRBD2, a call that lacks DNA to check it against. Sequencing input: blood T cells: a sorted CD56 or NKG2C T cell subset, CD4+ or CD8+ T cells, or bulk PBMC T cells (not recorded which). The clonotype comes from a young man in good health. CDR3 sequence reads: CASRPAGVTDTQYF.